The rows below give T cell receptor beta chains drawn from one sample of a study of cytomegalovirus exposure and HLA in healthy donors. Sequencing used immunoSEQ multiplex PCR; TCRdb keeps in-frame clones, though not all of them. The sample shows approximately 160,000 clones, 65% to 85% of them seen only once. Sequencing used PBMCs. Every receptor here comes from a woman aged 40 to 50 in good health and CMV-seropositive. CDR3s include the opening cysteine and the closing phenylalanine or tryptophan. The D gene is left open where the match is weak. Only part of the rows carry a size: once, few, many, or a class if the clone is expanded.

>NA|NA|TRBJ1-2|TRBV7-2
CASSLVGSPNYGYTF
TGTGCCAGCAGCTTAGTGGGCAGCCCTAACTATGGCTACACCTTC
>NA|NA|TRBJ2-1|TRBV28
CASSLTPGGGSYNEQFF
TGTGCCAGCAGCCTCACCCCAGGGGGAGGCTCCTACAATGAGCAGTTCTTC
>NA|TRBD1|TRBJ1-5|TRBV19
CASSITGVYQPQHF
TGTGCCAGTAGTATCACAGGGGTATATCAGCCCCAGCATTTT
>NA|NA|TRBJ2-7|TRBV10-3
CAISVGDSQQYF
TGTGCCATCAGTGTGGGAGACTCGCAGCAGTACTTC
>NA|TRBD1|TRBJ1-5|TRBV6-6
CASSPGTGSNQPQHF
TGTGCCAGCAGCCCCGGGACAGGGAGCAATCAGCCCCAGCATTTT
>few|TRBD2|TRBJ2-2|TRBV27
CASRIGTSKAGELFF
TGTGCCAGCCGAATCGGGACTAGCAAAGCCGGGGAGCTGTTTTTT
>few|NA|TRBJ2-3|TRBV19
CASSLSGSSSTDTQYF
TGTGCCAGTAGTTTGAGCGGGTCATCCAGCACAGATACGCAGTATTTT
>NA|TRBD1|TRBJ2-2|TRBV5-1
CASSLGGQHTGELFF
TGCGCCAGCAGCTTGGGGGGACAGCACACCGGGGAGCTGTTTTTT
>NA|TRBD1|TRBJ1-2|TRBV18
CASSQDRFGTGGVGGYTF
TGTGCCAGCTCCCAAGATCGTTTCGGGACAGGGGGCGTTGGTGGCTACACCTTC
>NA|NA|TRBJ2-1|TRBV5-4
CASSFADYNEQFF
TGTGCCAGCAGCTTTGCAGACTACAATGAGCAGTTCTTC
>NA|TRBD2|TRBJ2-1|TRBV19
CASTPTAGGLDNEQFF
TGTGCCAGTACTCCAACAGCGGGAGGACTAGACAATGAGCAGTTCTTC
>few|NA|TRBJ2-5|TRBV4-3
CASSKLQGGQETQYF
TGCGCCAGCAGCAAACTCCAGGGTGGCCAAGAGACCCAGTACTTC
>NA|NA|TRBJ1-1|TRBV2
CASKPTNWNTEAFF
TGTGCCAGCAAACCGACAAACTGGAACACTGAAGCTTTCTTT
>NA|TRBD1|TRBJ1-2|TRBV2
CASRPGQGALLYGYTF
TGTGCCAGCAGACCGGGACAGGGGGCGCTACTCTATGGCTACACCTTC
>NA|TRBD1|TRBJ2-7|TRBV11-2
CATFPGQGTDEQYF
TGTGCCACCTTTCCGGGACAGGGGACCGACGAGCAGTACTTC
>few|NA|TRBJ1-4|TRBV11-3
CASSSNRGTNEKLFF
TGTGCCAGCAGCTCCAATCGGGGGACTAATGAAAAACTGTTTTTT
>NA|NA|TRBJ2-1|TRBV6-1
CASKQVYNEQFF
TGTGCCAGCAAACAGGTCTACAATGAGCAGTTCTTC
>NA|NA|TRBJ1-1|TRBV4-3
CASSQDPPPRNTEAFF
TGCGCCAGCAGCCAAGATCCCCCGCCGCGGAACACTGAAGCTTTCTTT
>NA|NA|TRBJ2-3|TRBV4-2
CASSQEGEGTDTQYF
TGTGCCAGCAGCCAAGAAGGGGAGGGCACAGATACGCAGTATTTT
>NA|TRBD1|TRBJ2-2|TRBV7-8
CASSLVETGGTGELFF
TGTGCCAGCAGCTTAGTGGAGACAGGGGGAACCGGGGAGCTGTTTTTT
>NA|NA|TRBJ1-3|TRBV6-1
CASSEAGALSGNTIYF
TGTGCCAGCAGTGAAGCAGGGGCCCTCTCTGGAAACACCATATATTTT
>NA|TRBD1|TRBJ2-2|TRBV7-2
CASSPQTGTGGAGELFF
TGTGCCAGCAGCCCCCAAACCGGGACAGGGGGCGCCGGGGAGCTGTTTTTT
>NA|NA|TRBJ1-5|TRBV6-6
CASSSGNWGNQPQHF
TGTGCCAGCAGTTCAGGAAATTGGGGCAATCAGCCCCAGCATTTT
>NA|NA|TRBJ2-5|TRBV5-1
CASTKLGAEQETQYF
TGCGCCAGCACCAAACTGGGGGCGGAACAAGAGACCCAGTACTTC
>NA|NA|TRBJ1-6|TRBV16
CASSPRESSPLHF
TGTGCCAGCAGCCCGCGTGAGAGTTCACCCCTCCACTTT
>NA|NA|TRBJ2-7|TRBV6-5
CASSYSIGDSYEQYF
TGTGCCAGCAGTTACTCGATCGGAGACTCCTACGAGCAGTACTTC
>NA|NA|TRBJ1-5|TRBV7-9
CASSLGGYEGRGGQPQHF
TGTGCCAGCAGCTTAGGAGGTTACGAGGGGCGAGGGGGTCAGCCCCAGCATTTT
>NA|NA|TRBJ2-7|TRBV6-5
CASSYSAGLASGEQYF
TGTGCCAGCAGTTACTCAGCGGGCCTAGCGTCTGGCGAGCAGTACTTC
>NA|NA|TRBJ1-5|TRBV30
CAWSRTSSNQPQHF
TGTGCCTGGAGCCGGACAAGTAGCAATCAGCCCCAGCATTTT
>few|TRBD2|TRBJ2-7|TRBV5-6
CASSLQQAGVYEQYF
TGTGCCAGCAGCTTACAGCAAGCGGGGGTCTACGAGCAGTACTTC
>NA|NA|TRBJ2-3|TRBV4-3
CASSRSGTGEYTQYF
TGCGCCAGCAGCCGATCCGGAACGGGAGAGTATACGCAGTATTTT
>NA|NA|TRBJ2-3|TRBV6-6
CASSYKGATSTDTQYF
TGTGCCAGCAGTTATAAGGGAGCTACTAGCACAGATACGCAGTATTTT
>few|TRBD1|TRBJ1-2|TRBV5-1
CASSSGQAVYGYTF
TGCGCCAGCAGCTCCGGACAGGCGGTGTATGGCTACACCTTC
>NA|TRBD2|TRBJ2-7|TRBV6-5
CASRSSGVYEQYF
TGTGCCAGCAGGTCTAGCGGAGTCTACGAGCAGTACTTC
>NA|NA|TRBJ2-5|TRBV4-3
CASSQDRGGPQETQYF
TGCGCCAGCAGCCAAGACCGCGGGGGCCCCCAAGAGACCCAGTACTTC
>NA|TRBD1|TRBJ1-4|TRBV11-2
CASSHPGQGGEKLFF
TGTGCCAGCAGCCATCCGGGACAGGGTGGTGAAAAACTGTTTTTT
>NA|NA|TRBJ1-4|TRBV5-1
CASGTDNNEKLFF
TGCGCCAGCGGGACTGATAATAATGAAAAACTGTTTTTT
>NA|TRBD1|TRBJ2-7|TRBV10-3
CAISVTPTGESEQYF
TGTGCCATCAGTGTTACCCCGACAGGGGAGTCCGAGCAGTACTTC
>once|NA|TRBJ2-1|TRBV9
CASSVDSASYNEQFF
TGTGCCAGCAGCGTGGACAGCGCATCCTACAATGAGCAGTTCTTC